Listed here is a single T cell receptor beta chain. This sample was taken from a study of cytomegalovirus exposure and HLA in healthy donors. Germline V gene data show CDR1 as LGHNT and CDR2 as FRNRAP. V lost 4 bases, J lost 7 bases, and 6 bases lay in between. This CDR3 has 11 residues. PCR employed 60 Vbeta and 13 Jbeta primers. The table came from immunoSEQ multiplex PCR; TCRdb's copy has only in-frame clones and leaves some out. Counted here are about 160,000 clones, around 69% occurring once; the ten biggest clones make up 2.8%. The clonotype comes from a woman in her 30s in good health and CMV-seronegative. This sequence joins TRBV12-5 and TRBJ2-3; D call uncertain. Specimen: PBMCs. Here the CDR3 reads CASGSSHTQYF. CDR3 nucleotides: TGTGCTAGTGGTTCGTCCCATACGCAGTATTTT.